This TCR beta chain was recorded in a study of cytomegalovirus exposure and HLA in healthy donors. As for this clone: Its cognate antigen is unknown.

Germline CDR1 MDHEN, CDR2 SYDVKM. The CDR3 runs to 16 residues. V was cut by 5 bases and J by 5 bases, with 19 bases left in between. Whole-study findings and limits: Likely technical artifact: a cluster of highly shared sequence variants.

It was with 60 Vbeta and 13 Jbeta primers that the PCR ran. Generated by immunoSEQ multiplex PCR, the TCRdb table keeps only in-frame clones and is missing some. This table holds 94,000 or so clones, approximately 70% found once. This TCR was recovered from a man between 60 and 75 years old in good health and CMV-seronegative. The V and J genes are TRBV28 and TRBJ1-5, with a tentative D call TRBD1 (6 bases). The sequenced sample consisted of PBMCs. For the CDR3, the DNA is TGTGCCAGCAGTGGACCTACAGGGAGTGGGGATCAGCCCCAGCATTTT. Translation gives CASSGPTGSGDQPQHF.